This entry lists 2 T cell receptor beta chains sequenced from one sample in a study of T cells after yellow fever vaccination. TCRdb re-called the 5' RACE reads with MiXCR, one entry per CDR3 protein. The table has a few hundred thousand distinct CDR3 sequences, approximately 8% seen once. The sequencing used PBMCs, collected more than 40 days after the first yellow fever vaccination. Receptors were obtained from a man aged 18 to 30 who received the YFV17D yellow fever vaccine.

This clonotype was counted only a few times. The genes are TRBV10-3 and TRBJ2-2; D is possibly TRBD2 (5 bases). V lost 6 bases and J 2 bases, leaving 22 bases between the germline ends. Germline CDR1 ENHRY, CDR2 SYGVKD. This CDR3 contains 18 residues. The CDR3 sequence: CAISSNLGLGSNTGELFF. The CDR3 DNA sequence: TGTGCCATCAGCTCCAACCTCGGACTGGGCTCCAACACCGGGGAGCTGTTTTTT.

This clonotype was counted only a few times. CDR3 bases: TGTGCCACCAGCAGAGTTCACTTTTCAGATACGCAGTATTTT. Translated, it gives CATSRVHFSDTQYF. The chain combines TRBV15 with TRBJ2-3; no definite D call. The CDR3 is made up of 14 amino acids. Germline V gives CDR1 LNHNV, CDR2 YYDKDF (reference sequence). Trimming removed 1 base from V and 4 bases from J, with 9 bases in between.